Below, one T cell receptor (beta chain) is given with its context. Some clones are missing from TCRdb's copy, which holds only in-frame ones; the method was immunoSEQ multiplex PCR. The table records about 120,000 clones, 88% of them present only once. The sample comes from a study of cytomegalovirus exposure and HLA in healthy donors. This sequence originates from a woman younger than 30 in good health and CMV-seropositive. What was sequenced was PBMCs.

CDR3 residues: CASSSRGSSTDTQYF. CDR3 in DNA: TGTGCCAGCAGTTCCCGCGGTTCGAGCACAGATACGCAGTATTTT. The chain uses TRBV6-5 and TRBJ2-3; D unclear. Looked up from germline, CDR1 is MNHEY and CDR2 is SVGAGI. The CDR3 runs 15 residues. The V gene lost 4 bases and the J gene lost 0 bases, with 11 bases spanning the gap.